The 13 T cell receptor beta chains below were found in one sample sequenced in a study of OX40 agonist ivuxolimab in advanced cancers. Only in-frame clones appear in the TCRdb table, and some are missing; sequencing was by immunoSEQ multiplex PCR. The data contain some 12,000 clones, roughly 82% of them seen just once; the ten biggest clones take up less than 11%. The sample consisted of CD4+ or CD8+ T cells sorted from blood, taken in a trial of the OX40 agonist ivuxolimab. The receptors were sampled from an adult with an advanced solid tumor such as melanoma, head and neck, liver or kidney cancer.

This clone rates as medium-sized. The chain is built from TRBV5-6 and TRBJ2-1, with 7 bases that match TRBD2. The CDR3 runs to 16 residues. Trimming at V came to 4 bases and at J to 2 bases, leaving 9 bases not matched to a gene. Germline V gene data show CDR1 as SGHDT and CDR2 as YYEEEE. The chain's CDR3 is CASSNSLGLAYNEQFF. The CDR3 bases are TGTGCCAGCAGCAACTCCCTCGGACTAGCCTACAATGAGCAGTTCTTC.

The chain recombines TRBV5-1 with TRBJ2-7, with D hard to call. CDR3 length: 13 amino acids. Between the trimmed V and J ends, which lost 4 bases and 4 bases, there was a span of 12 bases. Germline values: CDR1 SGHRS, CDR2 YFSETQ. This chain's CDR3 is CASSADSRYEQYF. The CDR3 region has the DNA TGCGCCAGCAGCGCAGACTCCCGTTACGAGCAGTACTTC.

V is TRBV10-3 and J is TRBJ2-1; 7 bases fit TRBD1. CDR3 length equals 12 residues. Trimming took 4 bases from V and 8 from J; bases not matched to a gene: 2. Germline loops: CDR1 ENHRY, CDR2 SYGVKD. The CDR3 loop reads CAISGQGDEQFF. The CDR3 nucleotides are TGTGCCATCAGTGGGCAGGGGGATGAGCAGTTCTTC.

The CDR3: CASSPPGLAVTVEQFF. The CDR3 DNA follows: TGTGCCAGCAGCCCACCGGGACTAGCGGTAACGGTTGAGCAGTTCTTC. The gene calls are TRBV7-9 and TRBJ2-1; the match to TRBD2 covers 11 bases. This CDR3 spans 16 amino acids. J lost 9 bases, V lost 5 bases, and 12 bases had no gene match. Germline-derived CDR1 and CDR2 are SEHNR and FQNEAQ (reference sequence).

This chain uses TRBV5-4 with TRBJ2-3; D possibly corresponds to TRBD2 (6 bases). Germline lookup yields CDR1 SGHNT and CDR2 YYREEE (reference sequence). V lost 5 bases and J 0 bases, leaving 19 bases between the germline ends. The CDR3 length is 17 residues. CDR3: CASSRKLAVTSTDTQYF. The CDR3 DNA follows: TGTGCCAGCAGTAGGAAATTAGCGGTTACTAGCACAGATACGCAGTATTTT.

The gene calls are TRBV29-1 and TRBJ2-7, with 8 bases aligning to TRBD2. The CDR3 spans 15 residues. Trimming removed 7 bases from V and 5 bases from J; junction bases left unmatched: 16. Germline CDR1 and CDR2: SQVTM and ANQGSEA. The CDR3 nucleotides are TGCAGCGCCAAAAATCCCGGGAGGGTGAACAACGAGCAGTACTTC. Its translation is CSAKNPGRVNNEQYF.

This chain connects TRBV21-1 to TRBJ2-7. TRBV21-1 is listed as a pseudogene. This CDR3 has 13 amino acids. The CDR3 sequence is CASSKGSTYEQYF. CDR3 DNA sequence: TGTGCCAGCAGCAAAGGATCGACCTACGAGCAGTACTTC.

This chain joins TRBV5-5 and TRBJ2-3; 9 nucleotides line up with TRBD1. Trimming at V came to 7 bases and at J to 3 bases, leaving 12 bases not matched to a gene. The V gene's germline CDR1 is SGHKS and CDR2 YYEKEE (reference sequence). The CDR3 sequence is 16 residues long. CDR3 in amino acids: CASDEGGTGTTDTQYF. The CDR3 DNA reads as TGTGCCAGCGATGAGGGCGGGACAGGGACTACAGATACGCAGTATTTT.

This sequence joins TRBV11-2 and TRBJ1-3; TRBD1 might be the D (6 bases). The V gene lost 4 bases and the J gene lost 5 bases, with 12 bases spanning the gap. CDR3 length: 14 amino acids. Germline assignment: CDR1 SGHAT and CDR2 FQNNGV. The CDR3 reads CASSSRTARNTIYF. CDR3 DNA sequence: TGTGCCAGCAGCTCCCGGACAGCTAGAAACACCATATATTTT.

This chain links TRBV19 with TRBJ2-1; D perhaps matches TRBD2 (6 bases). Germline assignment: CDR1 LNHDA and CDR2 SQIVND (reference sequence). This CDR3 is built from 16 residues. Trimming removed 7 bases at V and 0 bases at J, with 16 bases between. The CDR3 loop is CASTPGGGSSYNEQFF. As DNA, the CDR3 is TGTGCCAGTACCCCTGGGGGAGGAAGCTCCTACAATGAGCAGTTCTTC.

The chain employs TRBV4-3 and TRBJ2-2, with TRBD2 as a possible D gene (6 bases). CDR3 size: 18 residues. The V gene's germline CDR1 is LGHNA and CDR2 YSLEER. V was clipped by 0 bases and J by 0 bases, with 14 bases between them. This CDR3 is CASSQDSLGGANTGELFF. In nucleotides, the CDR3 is TGCGCCAGCAGCCAAGATAGTTTAGGAGGGGCGAACACCGGGGAGCTGTTTTTT.

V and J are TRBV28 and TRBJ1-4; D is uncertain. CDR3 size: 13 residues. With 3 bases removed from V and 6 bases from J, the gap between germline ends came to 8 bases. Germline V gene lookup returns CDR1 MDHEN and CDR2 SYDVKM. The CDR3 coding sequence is TGTGCCAGCAGTTTTAGTGGGGATGAAAAACTGTTTTTT. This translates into CASSFSGDEKLFF.

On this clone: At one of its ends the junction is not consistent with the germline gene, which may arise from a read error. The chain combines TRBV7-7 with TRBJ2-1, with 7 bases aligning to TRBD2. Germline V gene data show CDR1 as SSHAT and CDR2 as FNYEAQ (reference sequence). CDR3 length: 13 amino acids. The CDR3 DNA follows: TGTGCTAGCAGCTTAGGGGAGGGAAATGAGCAGTTCTTC. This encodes CASSLGEGNEQFF.